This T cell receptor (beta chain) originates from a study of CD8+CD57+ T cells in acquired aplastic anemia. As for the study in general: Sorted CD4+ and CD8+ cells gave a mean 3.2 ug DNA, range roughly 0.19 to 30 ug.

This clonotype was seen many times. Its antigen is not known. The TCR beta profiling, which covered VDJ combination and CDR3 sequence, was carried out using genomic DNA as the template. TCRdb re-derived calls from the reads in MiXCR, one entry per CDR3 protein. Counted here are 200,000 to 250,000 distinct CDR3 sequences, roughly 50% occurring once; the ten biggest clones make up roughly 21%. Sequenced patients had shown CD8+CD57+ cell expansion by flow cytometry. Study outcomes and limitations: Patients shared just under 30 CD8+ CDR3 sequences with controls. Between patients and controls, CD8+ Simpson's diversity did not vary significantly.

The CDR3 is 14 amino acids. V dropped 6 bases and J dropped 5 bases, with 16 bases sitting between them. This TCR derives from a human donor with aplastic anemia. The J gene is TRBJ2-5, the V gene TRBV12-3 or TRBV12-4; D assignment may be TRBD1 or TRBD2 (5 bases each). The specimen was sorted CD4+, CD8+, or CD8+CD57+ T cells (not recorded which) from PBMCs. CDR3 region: CASSTGRRRETQYF. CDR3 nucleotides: TGTGCCAGCAGCACGGGACGCCGGAGGGAGACCCAGTACTTC.